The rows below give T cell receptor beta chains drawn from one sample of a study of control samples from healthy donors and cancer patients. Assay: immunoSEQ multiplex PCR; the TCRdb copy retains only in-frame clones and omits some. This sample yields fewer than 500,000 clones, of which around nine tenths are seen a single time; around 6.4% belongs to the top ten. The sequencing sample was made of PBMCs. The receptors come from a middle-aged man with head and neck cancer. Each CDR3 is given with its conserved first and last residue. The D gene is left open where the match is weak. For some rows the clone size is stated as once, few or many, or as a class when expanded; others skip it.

CDR3aa: CASSLDEVEQYF; CDR3nt: TGTGCCAGCAGCTTAGACGAGGTCGAGCAGTACTTC; j_gene: TRBJ2-7; v_gene: TRBV7-2; abundance: -; d_gene: -; len: 12
CDR3aa: CASSWGGGPSYEQYF; CDR3nt: TGTGCCAGCAGCTGGGGAGGGGGGCCCTCCTACGAGCAGTACTTC; j_gene: TRBJ2-7; v_gene: TRBV11-2; abundance: -; d_gene: -; len: 15
CDR3aa: CASSPGLAVTDTQYF; CDR3nt: TGCGCCAGCAGCCCGGGACTAGCGGTTACAGATACGCAGTATTTT; j_gene: TRBJ2-3; v_gene: TRBV4-3; abundance: once; d_gene: TRBD2; len: 15
CDR3aa: CASSPTDFGNQPQHF; CDR3nt: TGTGCCAGCAGTCCGACGGATTTTGGTAATCAGCCCCAGCATTTT; j_gene: TRBJ1-5; v_gene: TRBV27; abundance: -; d_gene: -; len: 15
CDR3aa: CASSLRGQGGEQFF; CDR3nt: TGTGCCAGCAGCTTAAGGGGACAGGGCGGGGAGCAGTTCTTC; j_gene: TRBJ2-1; v_gene: TRBV5-4; abundance: -; d_gene: TRBD1; len: 14
CDR3aa: CASSTGLRGGTDTQYF; CDR3nt: TGTGCCAGCAGCACGGGCCTGAGGGGGGGCACAGATACGCAGTATTTT; j_gene: TRBJ2-3; v_gene: TRBV7-2; abundance: few; d_gene: -; len: 16
CDR3aa: CASSQDFPSGGASQFF; CDR3nt: TGCGCCAGCAGCCAAGATTTTCCTAGCGGGGGGGCTAGTCAGTTCTTC; j_gene: TRBJ2-1; v_gene: TRBV4-3; abundance: -; d_gene: TRBD2; len: 16
CDR3aa: CSGYRVEGEAFF; CDR3nt: TGCAGCGGTTACAGGGTAGAGGGGGAAGCTTTCTTT; j_gene: TRBJ1-1; v_gene: TRBV29-1; abundance: -; d_gene: -; len: 12
CDR3aa: CAISESSAGGTETQYF; CDR3nt: TGTGCCATCAGTGAGTCGTCGGCAGGGGGCACGGAGACCCAGTACTTC; j_gene: TRBJ2-5; v_gene: TRBV10-3; abundance: -; d_gene: TRBD1; len: 16
CDR3aa: CASSPAARHQPQHF; CDR3nt: TGCGCCAGCAGTCCCGCCGCCCGGCATCAGCCCCAGCATTTT; j_gene: TRBJ1-5; v_gene: TRBV23-1; abundance: -; d_gene: -; len: 14
CDR3aa: CASSMDGVSYNSPLHF; CDR3nt: TGTGCCAGCAGCATGGATGGGGTGAGCTATAATTCACCCCTCCACTTT; j_gene: TRBJ1-6; v_gene: TRBV5-6; abundance: -; d_gene: -; len: 16
CDR3aa: CASSKTGVPQTGANVLTF; CDR3nt: TGTGCCAGCAGCAAGACAGGGGTCCCTCAAACTGGGGCCAACGTCCTGACTTTC; j_gene: TRBJ2-6; v_gene: TRBV11-2; abundance: -; d_gene: TRBD1; len: 18
CDR3aa: CASSQDRGTYGYTF; CDR3nt: TGTGCCAGCAGCCAAGATCGAGGCACCTATGGCTACACCTTC; j_gene: TRBJ1-2; v_gene: TRBV4-2; abundance: once; d_gene: -; len: 14
CDR3aa: CASSDPGGYGYTF; CDR3nt: TGTGCCAGCAGTGACCCGGGCGGCTATGGCTACACCTTC; j_gene: TRBJ1-2; v_gene: TRBV25-1; abundance: -; d_gene: -; len: 13
CDR3aa: CASSPGGNSANSYEQYF; CDR3nt: TGTGCCAGCAGCCCGGGGGGGAATAGCGCGAATTCCTACGAGCAGTACTTC; j_gene: TRBJ2-7; v_gene: TRBV5-4; abundance: few; d_gene: TRBD2; len: 17
CDR3aa: CASSQVGTGGPNTEAFF; CDR3nt: TGCGCCAGCAGCCAAGTCGGGACAGGGGGCCCTAACACTGAAGCTTTCTTT; j_gene: TRBJ1-1; v_gene: TRBV4-1; abundance: -; d_gene: TRBD1; len: 17
CDR3aa: CASSLQGPAQPQHF; CDR3nt: TGTGCCAGCAGCTTACAGGGTCCAGCGCAGCCCCAGCATTTT; j_gene: TRBJ1-5; v_gene: TRBV5-6; abundance: -; d_gene: -; len: 14
CDR3aa: CASSPPEGALNIQYF; CDR3nt: TGTGCCAGCTCACCACCGGAGGGGGCGCTAAACATTCAGTACTTC; j_gene: TRBJ2-4; v_gene: TRBV18; abundance: -; d_gene: -; len: 15
CDR3aa: CASGAGATDTQYF; CDR3nt: TGTGCCAGCGGAGCGGGAGCCACAGATACGCAGTATTTT; j_gene: TRBJ2-3; v_gene: TRBV12-3/TRBV12-4; abundance: -; d_gene: TRBD2; len: 13
CDR3aa: CASAIKGQGNVRQPQHF; CDR3nt: TGTGCTAGTGCGATTAAGGGACAGGGGAACGTCAGGCAGCCCCAGCATTTT; j_gene: TRBJ1-5; v_gene: TRBV12-5; abundance: few; d_gene: TRBD1; len: 17
CDR3aa: CAAGTSGITTDTQYF; CDR3nt: TGTGCCGCAGGGACTAGCGGGATAACCACAGATACGCAGTATTTT; j_gene: TRBJ2-3; v_gene: TRBV10-3; abundance: few; d_gene: TRBD2; len: 15
CDR3aa: CASSLRRNSGVDEQFF; CDR3nt: TGTGCCAGCAGTTTACGAAGGAATAGCGGGGTCGATGAGCAGTTCTTC; j_gene: TRBJ2-1; v_gene: TRBV28; abundance: -; d_gene: TRBD2; len: 16
CDR3aa: CASSQDRSYEQYF; CDR3nt: TGTGCCAGCAGCCAAGATAGATCCTACGAGCAGTACTTC; j_gene: TRBJ2-7; v_gene: TRBV4-2; abundance: -; d_gene: -; len: 13
CDR3aa: CASSFTHTPSYEQYF; CDR3nt: TGTGCCAGCAGTTTCACACATACCCCTTCCTACGAGCAGTACTTC; j_gene: TRBJ2-7; v_gene: TRBV6-2/TRBV6-3; abundance: -; d_gene: -; len: 15
CDR3aa: CASSPGGANEQFF; CDR3nt: TGTGCCAGCTCACCCGGTGGGGCCAATGAGCAGTTCTTC; j_gene: TRBJ2-1; v_gene: TRBV18; abundance: -; d_gene: -; len: 13
CDR3aa: CASSYSPAGASYEQYF; CDR3nt: TGTGCCAGCAGTTACTCCCCAGCGGGGGCATCCTACGAGCAGTACTTC; j_gene: TRBJ2-7; v_gene: TRBV6-2/TRBV6-3; abundance: -; d_gene: TRBD2; len: 16
CDR3aa: CAISGGDTGHEQYF; CDR3nt: TGTGCCATCAGTGGTGGGGACACGGGACACGAGCAGTACTTC; j_gene: TRBJ2-7; v_gene: TRBV10-3; abundance: few; d_gene: -; len: 14
CDR3aa: CASSPASRNEQFF; CDR3nt: TGTGCCAGCTCACCGGCTTCACGAAATGAGCAGTTCTTC; j_gene: TRBJ2-1; v_gene: TRBV18; abundance: -; d_gene: -; len: 13
CDR3aa: CASSHYGLALTGELFF; CDR3nt: TGCGCCAGCAGCCATTACGGACTAGCGCTCACCGGGGAGCTGTTTTTT; j_gene: TRBJ2-2; v_gene: TRBV4-1; abundance: -; d_gene: TRBD2; len: 16
CDR3aa: CASSQATSREQYF; CDR3nt: TGTGCCAGCAGCCAAGCCACCTCACGTGAGCAGTACTTC; j_gene: TRBJ2-7; v_gene: TRBV3-1/TRBV3-2; abundance: -; d_gene: -; len: 13
CDR3aa: CASKGDRAENTEAFF; CDR3nt: TGTGCCAGTAAAGGGGACAGGGCTGAGAACACTGAAGCTTTCTTT; j_gene: TRBJ1-1; v_gene: TRBV19; abundance: -; d_gene: TRBD1; len: 15
CDR3aa: CASSLVLAGESGSTDTQYF; CDR3nt: TGCGCCAGCAGCTTGGTCCTAGCGGGGGAGTCGGGATCCACAGATACGCAGTATTTT; j_gene: TRBJ2-3; v_gene: TRBV5-1; abundance: -; d_gene: TRBD2; len: 19
CDR3aa: CASSFWGTETQYF; CDR3nt: TGTGCCAGCAGTTTTTGGGGGACGGAGACCCAGTACTTC; j_gene: TRBJ2-5; v_gene: TRBV27; abundance: -; d_gene: -; len: 13
CDR3aa: CASSYSRQETQYF; CDR3nt: TGTGCCAGCAGTTACTCTCGCCAAGAGACCCAGTACTTC; j_gene: TRBJ2-5; v_gene: TRBV6-5; abundance: -; d_gene: -; len: 13
CDR3aa: CASSVVSGGTGELFF; CDR3nt: TGTGCCAGCAGCGTCGTAAGCGGGGGGACCGGGGAGCTGTTTTTT; j_gene: TRBJ2-2; v_gene: TRBV9; abundance: -; d_gene: TRBD2; len: 15
CDR3aa: CASGTPLEKLFF; CDR3nt: TGTGCCAGCGGGACCCCCCTTGAAAAACTGTTTTTT; j_gene: TRBJ1-4; v_gene: TRBV7-9; abundance: -; d_gene: -; len: 12
CDR3aa: CAWSIPGDYGTDTQYF; CDR3nt: TGTGCCTGGAGTATACCAGGGGATTATGGCACAGATACGCAGTATTTT; j_gene: TRBJ2-3; v_gene: TRBV30; abundance: -; d_gene: -; len: 16
CDR3aa: CASRLQAQNTGELFF; CDR3nt: TGTGCCAGCAGGTTACAGGCCCAGAACACCGGGGAGCTGTTTTTT; j_gene: TRBJ2-2; v_gene: TRBV28; abundance: -; d_gene: -; len: 15
CDR3aa: CATTRVNTGELFF; CDR3nt: TGTGCCACCACTAGGGTAAACACCGGGGAGCTGTTTTTT; j_gene: TRBJ2-2; v_gene: TRBV15; abundance: -; d_gene: -; len: 13
CDR3aa: CAWSVKAGRTGELFF; CDR3nt: TGTGCCTGGAGTGTTAAAGCGGGACGGACCGGGGAGCTGTTTTTT; j_gene: TRBJ2-2; v_gene: TRBV30; abundance: -; d_gene: TRBD2; len: 15
CDR3aa: CASSLRIGELFF; CDR3nt: TGTGCCAGCAGCCTGCGGATCGGGGAGCTGTTTTTT; j_gene: TRBJ2-2; v_gene: TRBV9; abundance: -; d_gene: -; len: 12
CDR3aa: CASSLGTGNQPQHF; CDR3nt: TGTGCCAGCAGCCTAGGGACAGGCAATCAGCCCCAGCATTTT; j_gene: TRBJ1-5; v_gene: TRBV2; abundance: -; d_gene: TRBD1; len: 14
CDR3aa: CASSHRQTEAFF; CDR3nt: TGTGCCAGCAGCCACCGACAGACTGAAGCTTTCTTT; j_gene: TRBJ1-1; v_gene: TRBV5-4; abundance: -; d_gene: -; len: 12
CDR3aa: CASTAPDRSYYEQYF; CDR3nt: TGTGCCAGCACCGCACCAGACAGATCCTACTACGAGCAGTACTTC; j_gene: TRBJ2-7; v_gene: TRBV28; abundance: few; d_gene: -; len: 15